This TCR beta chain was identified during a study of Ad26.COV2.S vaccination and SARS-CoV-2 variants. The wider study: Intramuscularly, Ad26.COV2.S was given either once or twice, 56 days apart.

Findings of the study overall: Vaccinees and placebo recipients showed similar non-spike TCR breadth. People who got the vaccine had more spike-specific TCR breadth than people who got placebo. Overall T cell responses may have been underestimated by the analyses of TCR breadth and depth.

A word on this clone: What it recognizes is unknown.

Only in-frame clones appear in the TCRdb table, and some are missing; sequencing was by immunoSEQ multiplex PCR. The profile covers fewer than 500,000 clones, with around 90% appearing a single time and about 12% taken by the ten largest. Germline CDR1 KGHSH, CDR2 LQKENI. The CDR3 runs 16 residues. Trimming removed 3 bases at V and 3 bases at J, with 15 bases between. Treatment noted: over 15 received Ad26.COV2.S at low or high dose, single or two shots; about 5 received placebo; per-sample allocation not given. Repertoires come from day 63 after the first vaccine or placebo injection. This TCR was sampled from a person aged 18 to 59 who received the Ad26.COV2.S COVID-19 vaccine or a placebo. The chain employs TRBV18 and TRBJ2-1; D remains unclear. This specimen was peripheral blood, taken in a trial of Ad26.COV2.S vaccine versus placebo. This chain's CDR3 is CASSPMGRTNYNEQFF. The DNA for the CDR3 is TGTGCCAGCTCACCGATGGGCAGAACGAACTACAATGAGCAGTTCTTC.